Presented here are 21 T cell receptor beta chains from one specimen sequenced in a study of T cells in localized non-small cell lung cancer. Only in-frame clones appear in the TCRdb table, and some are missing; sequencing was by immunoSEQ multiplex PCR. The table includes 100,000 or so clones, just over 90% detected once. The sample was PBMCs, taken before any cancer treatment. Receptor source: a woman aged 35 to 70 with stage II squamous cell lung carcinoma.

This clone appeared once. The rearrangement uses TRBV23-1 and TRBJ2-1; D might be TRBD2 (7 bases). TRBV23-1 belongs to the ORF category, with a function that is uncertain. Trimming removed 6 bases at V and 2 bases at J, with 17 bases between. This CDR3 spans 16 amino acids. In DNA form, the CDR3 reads TGCGCCAGCAGCCCTAATCCCGGGGGGCCCTACAATGAGCAGTTCTTC. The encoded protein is CASSPNPGGPYNEQFF.

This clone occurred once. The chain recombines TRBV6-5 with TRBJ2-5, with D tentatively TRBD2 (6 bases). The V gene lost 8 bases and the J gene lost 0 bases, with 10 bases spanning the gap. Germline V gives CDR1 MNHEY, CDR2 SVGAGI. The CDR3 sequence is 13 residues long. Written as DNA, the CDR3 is TGTGCCAGCCGGTTAGCGGACCAAGAGACCCAGTACTTC. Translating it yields CASRLADQETQYF.

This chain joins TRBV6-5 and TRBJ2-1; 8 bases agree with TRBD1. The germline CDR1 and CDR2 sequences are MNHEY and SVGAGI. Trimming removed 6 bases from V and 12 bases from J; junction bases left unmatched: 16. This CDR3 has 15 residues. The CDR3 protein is CASSPNLDRVSVQFF. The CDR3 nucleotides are TGTGCCAGCAGCCCCAACCTGGACAGGGTATCGGTGCAGTTCTTC.

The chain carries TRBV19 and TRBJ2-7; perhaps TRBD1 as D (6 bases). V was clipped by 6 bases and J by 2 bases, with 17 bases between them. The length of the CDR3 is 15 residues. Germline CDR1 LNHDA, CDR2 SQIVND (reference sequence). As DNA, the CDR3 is TGTGCCAGTAGCCCCACTCACAGGGCCGCCTACGAGCAGTACTTC. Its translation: CASSPTHRAAYEQYF.

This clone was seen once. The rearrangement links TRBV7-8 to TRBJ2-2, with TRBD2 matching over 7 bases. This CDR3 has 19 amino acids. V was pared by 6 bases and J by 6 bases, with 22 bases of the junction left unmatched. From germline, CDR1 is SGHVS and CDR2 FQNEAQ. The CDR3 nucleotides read TGTGCCAGCAGACCAGGCTTTCCGGGAGGTGGCCGGAGGGCCGGGGAGCTGTTTTTT. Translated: CASRPGFPGGGRRAGELFF.

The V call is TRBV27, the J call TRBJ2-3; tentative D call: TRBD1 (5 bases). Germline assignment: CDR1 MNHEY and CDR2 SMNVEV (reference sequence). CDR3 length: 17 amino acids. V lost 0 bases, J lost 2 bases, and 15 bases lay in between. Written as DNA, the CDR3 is TGTGCCAGCAGTTTATCGTTTCCGACAGCATTCACAGATACGCAGTATTTT. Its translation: CASSLSFPTAFTDTQYF.

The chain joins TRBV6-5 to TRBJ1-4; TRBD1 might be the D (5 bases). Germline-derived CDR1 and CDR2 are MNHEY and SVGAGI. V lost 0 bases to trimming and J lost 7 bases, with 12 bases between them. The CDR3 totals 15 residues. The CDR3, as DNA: TGTGCCAGCAGTTACTCGGGGGTTTCGACTGAAAAACTGTTTTTT. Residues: CASSYSGVSTEKLFF.

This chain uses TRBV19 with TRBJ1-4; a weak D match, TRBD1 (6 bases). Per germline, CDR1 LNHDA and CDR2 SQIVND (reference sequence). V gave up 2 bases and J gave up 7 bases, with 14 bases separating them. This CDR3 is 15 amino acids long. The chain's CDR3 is CASSILQGYGEKLFF. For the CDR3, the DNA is TGTGCCAGTAGTATACTCCAGGGGTATGGTGAAAAACTGTTTTTT.

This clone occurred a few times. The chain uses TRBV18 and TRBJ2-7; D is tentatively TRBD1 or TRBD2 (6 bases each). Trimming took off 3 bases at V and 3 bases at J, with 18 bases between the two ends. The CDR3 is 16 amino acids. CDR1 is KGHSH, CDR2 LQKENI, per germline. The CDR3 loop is CASSPSRGTSRYEQYF. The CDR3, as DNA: TGTGCCAGCTCACCCTCAAGGGGGACTTCACGCTACGAGCAGTACTTC. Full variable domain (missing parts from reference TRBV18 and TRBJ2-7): NAGVMQNPRHLVRRRGQEARLRCSPMKGHSHVYWYRQLPEEGLKFMVYLQKENIIDESGMPKERFSAEFPKEGPSILRIQQVVRGDSAAYFCASSPSRGTSRYEQYFGPGTRLTVT.

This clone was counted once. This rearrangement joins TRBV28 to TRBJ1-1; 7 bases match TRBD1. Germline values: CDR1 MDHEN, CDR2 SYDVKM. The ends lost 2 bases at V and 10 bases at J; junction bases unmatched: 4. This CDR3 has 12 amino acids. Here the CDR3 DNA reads TGTGCCAGCAGTTTAGACAGGGAAGCAGCTTTCTTT. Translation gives CASSLDREAAFF.

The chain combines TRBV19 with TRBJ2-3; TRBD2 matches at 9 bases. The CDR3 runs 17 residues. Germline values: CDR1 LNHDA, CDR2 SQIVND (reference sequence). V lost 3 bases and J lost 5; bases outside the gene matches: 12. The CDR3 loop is CASSMLGSGSGVDTQYF. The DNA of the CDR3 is TGTGCCAGTAGTATGCTTGGTAGCGGGAGTGGGGTAGATACGCAGTATTTT.

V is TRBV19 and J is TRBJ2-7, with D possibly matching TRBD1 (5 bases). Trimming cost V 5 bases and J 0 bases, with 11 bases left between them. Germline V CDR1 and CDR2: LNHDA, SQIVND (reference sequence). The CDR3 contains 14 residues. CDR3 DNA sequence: TGTGCCAGTAGTTCACAGCAGGGCTCCTACGAGCAGTACTTC. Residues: CASSSQQGSYEQYF.

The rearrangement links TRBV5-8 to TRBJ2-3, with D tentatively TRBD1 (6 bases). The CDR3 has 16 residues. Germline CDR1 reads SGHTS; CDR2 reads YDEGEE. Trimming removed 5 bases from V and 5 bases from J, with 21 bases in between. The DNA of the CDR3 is TGTGCCAGCAGTCGAGTGGCCAGGGGAAAAGGAGATACGCAGTATTTT. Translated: CASSRVARGKGDTQYF.

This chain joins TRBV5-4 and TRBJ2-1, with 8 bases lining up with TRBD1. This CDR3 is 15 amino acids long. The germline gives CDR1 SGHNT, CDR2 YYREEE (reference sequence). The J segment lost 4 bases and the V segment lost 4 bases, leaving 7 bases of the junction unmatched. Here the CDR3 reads CASSAGQVMYNEQFF. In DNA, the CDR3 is TGTGCCAGCAGCGCGGGACAGGTAATGTACAATGAGCAGTTCTTC.

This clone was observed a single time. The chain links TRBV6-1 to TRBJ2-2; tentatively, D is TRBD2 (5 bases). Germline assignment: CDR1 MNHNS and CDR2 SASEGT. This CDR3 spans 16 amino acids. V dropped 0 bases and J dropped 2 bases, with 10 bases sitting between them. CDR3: CASSEARGRNTGELFF. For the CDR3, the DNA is TGTGCCAGCAGTGAAGCGCGAGGGCGAAACACCGGGGAGCTGTTTTTT.

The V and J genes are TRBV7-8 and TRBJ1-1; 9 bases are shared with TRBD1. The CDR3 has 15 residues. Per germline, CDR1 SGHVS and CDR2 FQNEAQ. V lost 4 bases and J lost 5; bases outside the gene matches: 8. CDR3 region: CASSSIPGQGTEAFF. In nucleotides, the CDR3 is TGTGCCAGCAGCTCCATACCGGGACAGGGAACTGAAGCTTTCTTT.

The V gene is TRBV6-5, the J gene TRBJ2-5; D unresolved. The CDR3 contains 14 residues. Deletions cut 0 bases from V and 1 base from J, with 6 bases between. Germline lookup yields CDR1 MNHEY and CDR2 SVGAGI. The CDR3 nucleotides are TGTGCCAGCAGTTACTCGGGCATCCAAGAGACCCAGTACTTC. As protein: CASSYSGIQETQYF.

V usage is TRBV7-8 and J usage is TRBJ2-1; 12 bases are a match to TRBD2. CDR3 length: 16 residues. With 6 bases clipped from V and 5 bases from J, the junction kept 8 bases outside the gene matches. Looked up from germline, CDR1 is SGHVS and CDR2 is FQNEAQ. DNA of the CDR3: TGTGCCAGCAGTGTCCGACTAGCGGGGGCCAACAATGAGCAGTTCTTC. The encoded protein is CASSVRLAGANNEQFF.

DNA of the CDR3: TGTGCCAGCAGCCCCGGACTGGGGAGTGGCTACACCTTC. Translated, it gives CASSPGLGSGYTF. The J gene is TRBJ1-2, the V gene TRBV14; unclear D gene. Trimming stripped 4 bases from V and 7 bases from J, with 13 bases between. The CDR3 totals 13 residues. The germline V gene encodes CDR1 SGHDN and CDR2 FVKESK.

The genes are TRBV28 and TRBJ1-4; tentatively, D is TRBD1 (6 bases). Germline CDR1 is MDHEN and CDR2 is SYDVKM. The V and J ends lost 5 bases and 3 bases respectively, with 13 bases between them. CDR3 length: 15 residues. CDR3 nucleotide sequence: TGTGCCAGCAGTGACCCCCAGGGGTCTAATGAAAAACTGTTTTTT. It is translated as CASSDPQGSNEKLFF. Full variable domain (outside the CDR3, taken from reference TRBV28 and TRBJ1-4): DVKVTQSSRYLVKRTGEKVFLECVQDMDHENMFWYRQDPGLGLRLIYFSYDVKMKEKGDIPEGYSVSREKKERFSLILESASTNQTSMYLCASSDPQGSNEKLFFGSGTQLSVL.

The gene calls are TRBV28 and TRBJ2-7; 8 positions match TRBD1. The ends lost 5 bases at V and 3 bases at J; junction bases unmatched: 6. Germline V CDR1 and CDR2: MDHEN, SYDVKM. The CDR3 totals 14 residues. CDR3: CASSPSGQVYEQYF. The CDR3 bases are TGTGCCAGCAGTCCTTCGGGACAGGTCTACGAGCAGTACTTC.